This is a list of T cell receptor beta chains from one sample in a study of blood T cells in healthy people across ages. TCRdb redid the calling of the 5' RACE reads with MiXCR, one entry per CDR3 protein. Of over 950,000 distinct CDR3 sequences in the sample, 35% to 40% were seen once. Sequenced input: blood. The receptor set was obtained from a man in his late teens or twenties in good health. CDR3s include the opening cysteine and the closing phenylalanine or tryptophan. D genes are given only for firm matches. The size entry is marked missing in some rows and otherwise reads once, few, many or a size class.

TRBV12-3/TRBV12-4	TRBJ1-2	TRBD1	NA	CASSTIGRGRYTF	TGTGCCAGCAGTACAATCGGAAGGGGGCGCTACACCTTC
TRBV9	TRBJ2-2	NA	NA	CASSVEVAGDGELFF	TGTGCCAGCAGCGTAGAAGTTGCAGGGGACGGGGAGCTGTTTTTT
TRBV4-2	TRBJ2-1	NA	NA	CASSQGVVWGGPIDNEQFF	TGTGCCAGCAGCCAAGGAGTGGTTTGGGGGGGGCCTATCGACAATGAGCAGTTCTTC
TRBV4-3	TRBJ2-5	NA	few	CASSQGGFRKETQYF	TGCGCCAGCAGCCAAGGAGGGTTTCGAAAAGAGACCCAGTACTTC
TRBV27	TRBJ2-3	NA	NA	CASSYRARASDTQYF	TGTGCCAGCAGTTACCGGGCCAGGGCTTCGGATACGCAGTATTTT
TRBV21-1	TRBJ1-2	NA	NA	CASSPHKPDRGSGYTF	TGTGCCAGCAGCCCACACAAACCGGACAGGGGAAGCGGCTACACCTTC
TRBV27	TRBJ2-1	NA	NA	CASSSVGNYYNEQFF	TGTGCCAGCAGTTCGGTCGGGAATTACTACAATGAGCAGTTCTTC
TRBV10-3	TRBJ1-1	TRBD1	NA	CAISGGGTRDRILEAFF	TGTGCCATCAGTGGGGGGGGGACCCGGGACAGGATTCTTGAAGCTTTCTTT
TRBV7-8	TRBJ1-1	NA	few	CASSDTPNEGGEAFF	TGTGCCAGCAGCGACACCCCGAATGAGGGCGGTGAAGCTTTCTTT
TRBV20-1	TRBJ1-1	NA	NA	CSAERRESHTEAFF	TGCAGTGCTGAGAGGAGGGAGTCCCACACTGAAGCTTTCTTT
TRBV5-1	TRBJ1-1	NA	once	CASSLGPGLSEAFF	TGCGCCAGCAGCTTGGGGCCAGGGTTGAGTGAAGCTTTCTTT
TRBV4-1	TRBJ1-4	NA	NA	CASSQEGRGWEKLFF	TGCGCCAGCAGCCAAGAGGGAAGGGGATGGGAAAAACTGTTTTTT
TRBV12-3/TRBV12-4	TRBJ2-2	TRBD2	few	CASTLAGTGELFF	TGTGCCAGCACCCTAGCGGGGACCGGGGAGCTGTTTTTT
TRBV6-2/TRBV6-3	TRBJ2-3	NA	NA	CASRSGGRAQYF	TGTGCCAGCAGGTCAGGGGGGAGGGCGCAGTATTTT
TRBV4-1	TRBJ1-1	NA	few	CASSFPGKKDTEAFF	TGCGCCAGCAGCTTTCCAGGGAAAAAGGACACTGAAGCTTTCTTT
TRBV7-3	TRBJ1-2	NA	few	CASSLFKNNYGYTF	TGTGCCAGCAGCTTGTTTAAGAATAACTATGGCTACACCTTC
TRBV3-1	TRBJ1-2	NA	many	CASSQDTANYGYTF	TGTGCCAGCAGCCAAGACACAGCTAACTATGGCTACACCTTC
TRBV4-3	TRBJ1-2	NA	many	CASSQGGGDYGYTF	TGCGCCAGCAGCCAAGGCGGAGGGGACTATGGCTACACCTTC
TRBV7-2	TRBJ1-3	TRBD1	NA	CASSYRGLSGNTIYF	TGTGCCAGCAGCTACAGGGGTCTATCTGGAAACACCATATATTTT
TRBV30	TRBJ2-4	NA	NA	CAWSSIRSPKNIQYF	TGTGCCTGGAGTTCTATTAGGAGTCCCAAAAACATTCAGTACTTC